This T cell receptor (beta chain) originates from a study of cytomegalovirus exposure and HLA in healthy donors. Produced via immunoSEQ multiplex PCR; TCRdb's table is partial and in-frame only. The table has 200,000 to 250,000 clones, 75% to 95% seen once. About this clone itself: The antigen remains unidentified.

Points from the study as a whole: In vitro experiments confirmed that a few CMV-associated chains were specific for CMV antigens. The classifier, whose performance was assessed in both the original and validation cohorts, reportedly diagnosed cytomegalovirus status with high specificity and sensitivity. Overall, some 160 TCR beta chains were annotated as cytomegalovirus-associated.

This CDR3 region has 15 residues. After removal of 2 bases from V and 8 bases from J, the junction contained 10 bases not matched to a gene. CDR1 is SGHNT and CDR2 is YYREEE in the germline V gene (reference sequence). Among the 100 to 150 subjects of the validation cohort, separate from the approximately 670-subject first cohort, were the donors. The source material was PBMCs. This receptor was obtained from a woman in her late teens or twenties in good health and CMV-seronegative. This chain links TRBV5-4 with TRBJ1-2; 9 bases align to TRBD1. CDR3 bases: TGTGCCAGCAGCTTCGCGGACAGGGGTATAAGGGGCTACACCTTC. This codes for CASSFADRGIRGYTF.